The 23 T cell receptor beta chains given below trace back to one sample, sequenced in a study of blood T cell repertoires in COVID-19. The repertoire was sequenced with immunoSEQ multiplex PCR; TCRdb's copy has only in-frame clones and lacks some. The table lists around 170,000 clones, around 90% of them singletons. The sample was peripheral blood. The receptor set was obtained from a man aged 55 to 70 with COVID-19, enrolled during active disease.

The count of this clone is one. The V gene is TRBV5-1, the J gene TRBJ2-1; a weak D match, TRBD2 (6 bases). Germline V gene sequence: CDR1 SGHRS, CDR2 YFSETQ. The length of the CDR3 is 12 residues. Trimming left V 3 bases short and J 6 bases short, with 7 bases between. CDR3 sequence: CASSYGGNEQFF. The CDR3 region has the DNA TGCGCCAGCAGCTACGGGGGCAATGAGCAGTTCTTC.

The chain links TRBV24-1 to TRBJ2-1, with D perhaps TRBD1 (5 bases). V was clipped by 3 bases and J by 7 bases, with 18 bases between them. This CDR3 is built from 16 residues. Germline loops: CDR1 KGHDR, CDR2 SFDVKD. Written as DNA, the CDR3 is TGTGCCACCAGTGATCGACCGTCCAGGGTGAAGAATGAGCAGTTCTTC. It encodes CATSDRPSRVKNEQFF.

V and J are TRBV19 and TRBJ2-2; a weak D match, TRBD2 (7 bases). Germline loops: CDR1 LNHDA, CDR2 SQIVND (reference sequence). The CDR3 loop spans 16 amino acids. Trimming took 1 base from V and 5 from J, leaving 14 bases between them. The CDR3 region is CASSIGRAGATGELFF. Here the CDR3 DNA reads TGTGCCAGTAGTATAGGAAGGGCGGGGGCGACCGGGGAGCTGTTTTTT.

The gene calls are TRBV11-2 and TRBJ1-2; D uncertain. The V gene lost 6 bases and the J gene lost 1 base, with 9 bases spanning the gap. The CDR3 extends over 13 amino acids. CDR1 is SGHAT, CDR2 FQNNGV, per germline. The CDR3 loop is CASRQTVNYGYTF. The CDR3 DNA sequence: TGTGCCAGCAGACAGACGGTTAACTATGGCTACACCTTC.

The chain couples TRBV6-5 to TRBJ2-5, with D perhaps TRBD2 (6 bases). The CDR3 extends over 16 amino acids. V dropped 2 bases and J dropped 3 bases, with 16 bases sitting between them. Germline lookup yields CDR1 MNHEY and CDR2 SVGAGI. In DNA form, the CDR3 reads TGTGCCAGCAGTTACCCCGCAGGGAGGTTTGAAGAGACCCAGTACTTC. This translates into CASSYPAGRFEETQYF.

This clone was picked up a small number of times. This chain joins TRBV28 and TRBJ1-4; D is possibly TRBD1 (5 bases). The CDR3 loop spans 15 amino acids. The V gene lost 10 bases and the J gene lost 0 bases, with 15 bases spanning the gap. Germline-derived CDR1 and CDR2 are MDHEN and SYDVKM. Here the CDR3 DNA reads TGTGCCACCCTCCAGGGTCTCGCAACTAATGAAAAACTGTTTTTT. Translation: CATLQGLATNEKLFF.

The gene calls are TRBV7-2 and TRBJ1-1; the D is unclear. CDR1 is SGHTA and CDR2 is FQGNSA in the germline V gene. This CDR3 is 14 amino acids long. Trimming took 4 bases from V and 0 from J, leaving 9 bases between them. The CDR3 nucleotides read TGTGCCAGCAGCTCGCAAACAGTGAACACTGAAGCTTTCTTT. As protein: CASSSQTVNTEAFF.

The rearrangement links TRBV29-1 to TRBJ2-7, with D tentatively TRBD1 (6 bases). Trimming removed 5 bases at V and 7 bases at J, with 18 bases between. The CDR3 loop spans 13 amino acids. From germline, CDR1 is SQVTM and CDR2 ANQGSEA. The CDR3 nucleotides read TGCAGCGTTTTAAGCGGCAATAGGGGGGAGCAGTACTTC. It encodes CSVLSGNRGEQYF.

V is TRBV7-3 and J is TRBJ2-1, with 7 nucleotides matching TRBD1. The trim removed 4 bases at V and 1 base at J, leaving 4 bases unmatched. Germline CDR1 reads SGHTA; CDR2 reads FQGTGA. This CDR3 has 15 residues. CDR3 sequence (DNA): TGTGCCAGCAGCTCGACAGGGAATTCCTACAATGAGCAGTTCTTC. Residues: CASSSTGNSYNEQFF.

As DNA, the CDR3 is TGTGCCAGCAGCTTAACCCCTAGCGGGGGGGGTAGGACAGATACGCAGTATTTT. It specifies CASSLTPSGGGRTDTQYF. V and J are TRBV7-3 and TRBJ2-3, with TRBD2 matching over 12 bases. CDR3 length equals 18 residues. CDR1 and CDR2 (germline): SGHTA, FQGTGA. V lost 0 bases and J lost 3; bases outside the gene matches: 7.

This clone was detected only once. This sequence joins TRBV19 and TRBJ2-7, with 9 bases identical to TRBD1. Germline-derived CDR1 and CDR2 are LNHDA and SQIVND (reference sequence). V trimming: 10 bases; J trimming: 6 bases; junction bases outside the gene matches: 13. The CDR3 runs to 14 residues. The DNA of the CDR3 is TGTGCCACAGACACAGGGGGCGCGTGGCCCGAGCAGTACTTC. Translation: CATDTGGAWPEQYF.

The V and J genes are TRBV5-4 and TRBJ2-1; D perhaps matches TRBD2 (5 bases). V was pared by 0 bases and J by 6 bases, with 16 bases between. The CDR3 loop spans 16 amino acids. From germline, CDR1 is SGHNT and CDR2 YYREEE (reference sequence). CDR3 in amino acids: CASSLGGAGAINEQFF. The DNA for the CDR3 is TGTGCCAGCAGCTTGGGTGGTGCGGGTGCGATCAATGAGCAGTTCTTC.

The table lists this clone with a few counts. This chain connects TRBV21-1 to TRBJ1-2; TRBD1 is the table's D call, not checked against the DNA. TRBV21-1 is flagged as a pseudogene. The CDR3 is 16 residues long. The CDR3 reads CASSGQGIPRPYGYTF. CDR3 nucleotides: TGTGCCAGCAGCGGACAGGGAATACCCCGCCCTTATGGCTACACCTTC.

V usage is TRBV10-3 and J usage is TRBJ2-1, with TRBD1 identical over 7 bases. The CDR3 runs 13 residues. Trimming cost V 10 bases and J 1 base; bases outside gene matches: 4. CDR1 is ENHRY, CDR2 SYGVKD, per germline. CDR3 amino acids: CATETGSYNEQFF. For the CDR3, the DNA is TGTGCCACCGAGACAGGGTCCTACAATGAGCAGTTCTTC.

The chain combines TRBV1 with TRBJ2-7; TRBD2, the table's D call, was not compared with the DNA. TRBV1 is flagged as a pseudogene. The CDR3 consists of 15 residues. CDR3 coding DNA: TGCACCAGCAGCCAAGAGGGCGGGACCGCCTACGAGCAGTACTTC. This encodes CTSSQEGGTAYEQYF.

A remark on this clone: At one of its ends the junction is not consistent with the germline gene, which may arise from a read error. The chain employs TRBV7-7 and TRBJ2-2; TRBD2 agrees at 11 bases. Germline V gene sequence: CDR1 SSHAT, CDR2 FNYEAQ (reference sequence). The CDR3 contains 18 residues. The DNA for the CDR3 is TGTGCTAGCAGCCCCACCATAGCGGGAGGGCCTGGTGGCGGGGAGCTGTTTTTT. This encodes CASSPTIAGGPGGGELFF.

The genes are TRBV5-4 and TRBJ1-4, with D possibly being TRBD1 (5 bases). V lost 4 bases, J lost 7 bases, and 20 bases lay in between. The CDR3 consists of 16 residues. Germline CDR1 is SGHNT and CDR2 is YYREEE (reference sequence). CDR3 in DNA: TGTGCCAGCAGCACTGACAGATTAGAGCCCCCTGAAAAACTGTTTTTT. Protein: CASSTDRLEPPEKLFF.

In this sample, this clone turned up a few times. This chain connects TRBV7-2 to TRBJ1-3; D not certain. V gave up 3 bases and J gave up 2 bases, with 17 bases separating them. CDR1 and CDR2 from the germline V gene are SGHTA and FQGNSA. This CDR3 is built from 17 residues. The CDR3 coding sequence is TGTGCCAGCAGCTTGACCCCCGTGGGCGCTGCTGGAAACACCATATATTTT. This translates into CASSLTPVGAAGNTIYF. The full variable domain, its missing parts supplied by reference TRBV7-2 and TRBJ1-3, is GAGVSQSPSNKVTEKGKDVELRCDPISGHTALYWYRQSLGQGLEFLIYFQGNSAPDKSGLPSDRFSAERTGGSVSTLTIQRTQQEDSAVYLCASSLTPVGAAGNTIYFGEGSWLTVV.

The chain links TRBV7-8 to TRBJ2-5; D is undetermined. This CDR3 contains 12 residues. Trimming removed 5 bases at V and 5 bases at J, with 9 bases between. Looked up from germline, CDR1 is SGHVS and CDR2 is FQNEAQ. In DNA form, the CDR3 reads TGTGCCAGCAGCCCCGGTCGGGAGACCCAGTACTTC. It yields the protein CASSPGRETQYF.

The J gene is TRBJ2-5, the V gene TRBV9; D unresolved. The CDR3 has 14 amino acids. Germline values: CDR1 SGDLS, CDR2 YYNGEE. The V gene lost 1 base and the J gene lost 4 bases, with 11 bases spanning the gap. CDR3 sequence reads: CASSVSASTETQYF. The CDR3 region has the DNA TGTGCCAGCAGCGTATCCGCTAGTACAGAGACCCAGTACTTC.

V is TRBV18 and J is TRBJ2-1, with 13 bases matching TRBD2. Germline CDR1 and CDR2: KGHSH and LQKENI. With 2 bases clipped from V and 10 bases from J, the junction kept 5 bases outside the gene matches. CDR3 size: 15 residues. CDR3 nucleotide sequence: TGTGCCAGCTCACCAGGACTAGCGGGAGTGGAAGAGCAGTTCTTC. Protein: CASSPGLAGVEEQFF.

The chain links TRBV11-3 to TRBJ2-7; TRBD1 might be the D (6 bases). This CDR3 comprises 14 residues. The germline gives CDR1 SGHNT, CDR2 YENEEA. The V gene lost 1 base and the J gene lost 3 bases, with 10 bases spanning the gap. Here the CDR3 DNA reads TGTGCCAGCAGCTTAGGGCAGGGGTTCTACGAGCAGTACTTC. It codes for CASSLGQGFYEQYF.

The CDR3 coding sequence is TGTGCCAGCTCACCACCGTCCAGGGAAATTGAAGCTTTCTTT. Its protein product is CASSPPSREIEAFF. The V call is TRBV18, the J call TRBJ1-1; maybe TRBD1 (5 bases). Per the germline V gene, CDR1 is KGHSH and CDR2 is LQKENI. V was trimmed by 0 bases and J by 7 bases, leaving 12 bases between them. This CDR3 is built from 14 residues.